The 17 T cell receptor beta chains listed next were all sequenced from one sample in a study of cytomegalovirus exposure and HLA in healthy donors. TCRdb's copy holds only in-frame clones and misses some; the assay was immunoSEQ multiplex PCR. The profile shows approximately 300,000 clones, roughly 89% of them singletons. Material for sequencing was PBMCs. Source of these receptors: a young woman in good health and CMV-seronegative.

The chain couples TRBV2 to TRBJ1-2; D ambiguous. The germline gives CDR1 SNHLY, CDR2 FYNNEI. The CDR3 covers 14 residues. V was trimmed by 2 bases and J by 5 bases, leaving 12 bases between them. The CDR3 coding sequence is TGTGCCAGCAGTGAAACCATGGGCCGGTATGGCTACACCTTC. Translating it yields CASSETMGRYGYTF.

The gene calls are TRBV5-1 and TRBJ2-7; 7 nucleotides line up with TRBD2. V lost 0 bases, J lost 2 bases, and 5 bases stayed unmatched. The CDR3 has 15 residues. Per germline, CDR1 SGHRS and CDR2 YFSETQ. DNA for the CDR3: TGCGCCAGCAGCTTGGCAGCTAGCGGTACCTACGAGCAGTACTTC. Its translation: CASSLAASGTYEQYF.

This clone was seen only once. This chain joins TRBV7-3 and TRBJ2-7, with D possibly matching TRBD2 (6 bases). V lost 0 bases and J lost 7, with 13 bases in between. Germline loops: CDR1 SGHTA, CDR2 FQGTGA. CDR3 length equals 14 residues. Written as DNA, the CDR3 is TGTGCCAGCAGCTTAACTTCGGGAGTCCGGGAGCAGTACTTC. Translating gives CASSLTSGVREQYF.

V usage is TRBV6-1 and J usage is TRBJ2-4; D gene unclear. Germline V gene data show CDR1 as MNHNS and CDR2 as SASEGT. CDR3 length: 13 amino acids. V was trimmed by 2 bases and J by 1 base, leaving 3 bases between them. The CDR3: CASSERAKNIQYF. The CDR3 DNA reads as TGTGCCAGCAGTGAACGTGCCAAAAACATTCAGTACTTC.

This clone was found once. The chain uses TRBV6-5 and TRBJ1-4; D gene unclear. The CDR3 loop spans 16 amino acids. Germline CDR1 MNHEY, CDR2 SVGAGI. The ends were cut back, 0 bases at V and 4 bases at J, with 12 bases in the middle. CDR3 coding DNA: TGTGCCAGCAGTTACTCAGTAGGAGAGATTAATGAAAAACTGTTTTTT. Translated, it gives CASSYSVGEINEKLFF.

The chain is built from TRBV5-1 and TRBJ1-1; 7 bases fit TRBD1. CDR3 length: 14 amino acids. Germline V lookup: CDR1 SGHRS, CDR2 YFSETQ. V shed 1 base, J shed 6 bases, and the junction held 6 bases outside the gene matches. CDR3 in DNA: TGCGCCAGCAGCTTGACAGGGGTTAAGGCTGAAGCTTTCTTT. This translates into CASSLTGVKAEAFF.

This clone showed up just once. V gene TRBV27 combines with J gene TRBJ2-7; 10 nucleotides line up with TRBD2. This CDR3 comprises 15 residues. Germline CDR1 MNHEY, CDR2 SMNVEV (reference sequence). The ends lost 5 bases at V and 5 bases at J; junction bases unmatched: 9. The DNA of the CDR3 is TGTGCCAGCAGTCCCAGACTAGCGGGTACTCACGAGCAGTACTTC. This translates into CASSPRLAGTHEQYF.

The gene calls are TRBV6-1 and TRBJ2-3, with TRBD2 identical over 8 bases. The V gene's germline CDR1 is MNHNS and CDR2 SASEGT. J lost 2 bases, V lost 8 bases, and 6 bases had no gene match. CDR3 length equals 14 residues. CDR3 DNA sequence: TGTGCCAGCGGGTCGGGAGGGGCCACAGATACGCAGTATTTT. Its protein is CASGSGGATDTQYF.

This chain joins TRBV30 and TRBJ2-2; D perhaps matches TRBD2 (6 bases). V lost 2 bases, J lost 0 bases, and 13 bases lay in between. The germline gives CDR1 GTSNPN, CDR2 SVGIG (reference sequence). The CDR3 is 16 residues long. The CDR3 protein is CAWSRKGLANTGELFF. Written as DNA, the CDR3 is TGTGCCTGGAGTCGCAAGGGACTCGCGAACACCGGGGAGCTGTTTTTT. Together with reference TRBV30 and TRBJ2-2, the CDR3 gives the full variable domain: SQTIHQWPATLVQPVGSPLSLECTVEGTSNPNLYWYRQAAGRGLQLLFYSVGIGQISSEVPQNLSASRPQDRQFILSSKKLLLSDSGFYLCAWSRKGLANTGELFFGEGSRLTVL.

The rearrangement uses TRBV7-9 and TRBJ1-1, with 7 positions matching TRBD1. V was clipped by 5 bases and J by 4 bases; unmatched bases: 7. The CDR3 length is 14 residues. CDR1 is SEHNR and CDR2 is FQNEAQ in the germline V gene (reference sequence). The CDR3 DNA follows: TGTGCCAGCAGCCCCCAGGGGGTAGTCACTGAAGCTTTCTTT. Amino acids: CASSPQGVVTEAFF.

The chain joins TRBV9 to TRBJ2-1; 11 positions match TRBD2. The germline gives CDR1 SGDLS, CDR2 YYNGEE. Trimming took 0 bases from V and 7 from J; bases not matched to a gene: 15. This CDR3 has 19 residues. CDR3: CASSVGLGVAGGLLNEQFF. Here the CDR3 DNA reads TGTGCCAGCAGCGTAGGCCTCGGAGTAGCGGGAGGGCTATTGAATGAGCAGTTCTTC.

This clone came up a few times. The rearrangement joins TRBV2 to TRBJ2-7, with D possibly matching TRBD2 (6 bases). The CDR3 has 12 amino acids. Between the trimmed V and J ends, which lost 6 bases and 2 bases, there was a span of 8 bases. Germline lookup yields CDR1 SNHLY and CDR2 FYNNEI. CDR3 sequence: CASSRLAYEQYF. CDR3 in DNA: TGTGCCAGCAGCCGACTAGCCTACGAGCAGTACTTC.

V is TRBV11-1 and J is TRBJ2-6; 10 bases are a match to TRBD1. This CDR3 is 16 amino acids long. The J segment lost 0 bases and the V segment lost 7 bases, leaving 3 bases of the junction unmatched. Per the germline V gene, CDR1 is SGHAT and CDR2 is FQDESV (reference sequence). CDR3 residues: CASTGQGVSGANVLTF. The CDR3 DNA is TGTGCCAGCACAGGACAGGGGGTCTCTGGGGCCAACGTCCTGACTTTC.

V gene TRBV7-8 combines with J gene TRBJ2-1; TRBD2 agrees at 8 bases. This CDR3 is built from 16 residues. V was clipped by 5 bases and J by 6 bases; unmatched bases: 12. Germline V gene lookup returns CDR1 SGHVS and CDR2 FQNEAQ. CDR3 in amino acids: CASSTSSGSGFNEQFF. For the CDR3, the DNA is TGTGCCAGCAGCACCTCAAGCGGGAGTGGTTTCAATGAGCAGTTCTTC.

V and J are TRBV5-1 and TRBJ2-7; TRBD2 matches at 7 bases. V gave up 7 bases and J gave up 9 bases; unmatched junction bases: 7. The CDR3 totals 11 residues. CDR1 SGHRS and CDR2 YFSETQ come from the germline V gene. CDR3 sequence: CASAGESAQYF. For the CDR3, the DNA is TGCGCCAGCGCGGGAGAGTCGGCGCAGTACTTC. The entire variable domain, with the rest obtained from reference TRBV5-1 and TRBJ2-7, is as follows: KAGVTQTPRYLIKTRGQQVTLSCSPISGHRSVSWYQQTPGQGLQFLFEYFSETQRNKGNFPGRFSGRQFSNSRSEMNVSTLELGDSALYLCASAGESAQYFGPGTRLTVT.

The V call is TRBV5-1, the J call TRBJ2-3, with D perhaps TRBD2 (6 bases). The V gene lost 10 bases and the J gene lost 1 base, with 16 bases spanning the gap. CDR3 length: 14 residues. Germline-derived CDR1 and CDR2 are SGHRS and YFSETQ. The CDR3 here is CASGTHSGTDTQYF. CDR3 sequence (DNA): TGCGCCTCCGGGACTCACTCCGGCACAGATACGCAGTATTTT.

V usage is TRBV6-5 and J usage is TRBJ2-7; D possibly corresponds to TRBD2 (6 bases). The V gene lost 2 bases and the J gene lost 3 bases, with 14 bases spanning the gap. Germline CDR1 MNHEY, CDR2 SVGAGI. The length of the CDR3 is 15 residues. DNA of the CDR3: TGTGCCAGCAGTTACGGTAGCGGAGGCGACTACGAGCAGTACTTC. This gives the protein CASSYGSGGDYEQYF.